These 25 T cell receptor beta chains were all obtained from the same sample, sequenced in a study of Tregs in tolerant kidney transplant recipients. TCRdb's table, derived via immunoSEQ multiplex PCR, lists solely in-frame clones and lacks some. The table gives 30,000 to 35,000 clones; the top ten clones make up approximately 8.1% of it. Source: CD8+ T cells from blood, taken before the transplant. These receptors originate from a human donor who received a combined kidney and bone marrow transplant.

On this clone: The observed sequence ends 3 residues before the CDR3 terminus, with the missing tail filled in from the germline J gene. This chain links TRBV5-3 with TRBJ1-1; no definite D call. TRBV5-3 is known as an ORF, though its function is uncertain. The CDR3 is made up of 14 amino acids. Trimming removed 4 bases from V and 5 bases from J, with 15 bases in between. Partial CDR3 DNA: TGTGCCAGAAGCCCTCCCGAGCTGTGGACTGAA. Protein sequence: CARSPPELWTE. Given in full, the CDR3 is CARSPPELWTEAFF.

As for this clone: The read halts 3 residues ahead of the CDR3 end, with the missing end drawn from the germline J gene. J is TRBJ2-3 and V is TRBV19; 8 bases are shared with TRBD2. V lost 3 bases and J lost 3; bases outside the gene matches: 14. Germline loops: CDR1 LNHDA, CDR2 SQIVND (reference sequence). CDR3 size: 18 residues. The sequenced CDR3 bases are TGTGCCAGTAGTATCGCCTTGCTCACGGGGGGGCTAACAGATACG. Encoded protein: CASSIALLTGGLTDT. The whole CDR3 region reads CASSIALLTGGLTDTQYF.

Concerning this clone: The read finishes 3 residues shy of the CDR3 end, and the germline J gene is used to complete it. The chain carries TRBV7-9 and TRBJ2-7, with a tentative D call TRBD1 (5 bases). The CDR3 contains 13 residues. Germline values: CDR1 SEHNR, CDR2 FQNEAQ (reference sequence). V lost 4 bases and J 2 bases, leaving 9 bases between the germline ends. The part of the CDR3 DNA that was read is TGTGCCAGCAGCTCGGACACCCCCTACGAG. It translates to CASSSDTPYE. The whole CDR3 sequence reads CASSSDTPYEQYF.

In regard to this clone: The CDR3 end is not reached by the read, which stops 3 residues before it; the germline J gene fills it in. The genes are TRBV7-6 and TRBJ1-1; 7 bases agree with TRBD1. J was trimmed by 1 base and V by 2 bases; bases with no gene match: 10. The CDR3 sequence is 17 residues long. Germline V gives CDR1 SGHVS, CDR2 FNYEAQ. This chain's CDR3 is CASSLNPEGGWNTEAFF. Incomplete CDR3 DNA: TGTGCCAGCAGCTTAAACCCGGAAGGGGGCTGGAACACTGAA.

About this clone: Read sequence stops 3 residues before the CDR3 end, and the germline J gene provides the missing end. The chain combines TRBV10-3 with TRBJ1-3; D is possibly TRBD1 (6 bases). Germline V gene lookup returns CDR1 ENHRY and CDR2 SYGVKD. The V and J ends lost 7 bases and 0 bases respectively, with 10 bases between them. This CDR3 has 14 amino acids. CDR3: CAINDRNSGNTIYF. CDR3 DNA (partial): TGTGCCATCAACGACAGGAACTCTGGAAACACC.

On this clone itself: The read ends 3 residues before the CDR3 terminus; that terminus is restored from the germline J gene. This sequence joins TRBV7-6 and TRBJ2-3; D is perhaps TRBD2 (5 bases). Deletions cut 4 bases from V and 7 bases from J, with 12 bases between. The CDR3 consists of 13 residues. From germline, CDR1 is SGHVS and CDR2 FNYEAQ. The CDR3 bases that were read are TGTGCCAGCAGCTCGGGCCCGGGGAATACG. It encodes CASSSGPGNT. The whole CDR3 reads CASSSGPGNTQYF.

CDR3 DNA (partial): TGTGCCAGCAGCATAAATTACGGGGAGACC. Translating it yields CASSINYGET. In full, the CDR3 is CASSINYGETQYF. The genes are TRBV13 and TRBJ2-5; unclear D gene. The sequenced fragment ends 3 residues before the CDR3 boundary, so the rest is inferred from the germline J gene. The CDR3 has 13 amino acids. The germline V gene encodes CDR1 PRHDT and CDR2 FYEKMQ (reference sequence). The V end lost 5 bases, the J end lost 5 bases, and 12 bases lay between the germline ends.

Details on this clone: The CDR3 end lies 3 residues beyond the end of the read and is filled in from the germline J gene. The chain recombines TRBV19 with TRBJ2-7; 8 nucleotides line up with TRBD2. Germline V lookup: CDR1 LNHDA, CDR2 SQIVND (reference sequence). This CDR3 is 17 amino acids long. The V and J ends lost 1 base and 2 bases, in that order; junction bases with no gene match: 10. The CDR3 protein is CASSIVPTSGIPYEQYF. The sequenced part of the CDR3 DNA is TGTGCCAGTAGTATAGTCCCAACTAGCGGAATCCCCTACGAG.

Of note for this clone: The CDR3 end is not reached by the read, which stops 3 residues before it; the germline J gene fills it in. The chain joins TRBV7-9 to TRBJ1-1, with D perhaps matching TRBD1 (5 bases). Germline-derived CDR1 and CDR2 are SEHNR and FQNEAQ (reference sequence). The V gene lost 8 bases and the J gene lost 0 bases, with 7 bases spanning the gap. The CDR3 has 12 residues. The CDR3 sequence: CASEGMNTEAFF. The CDR3 bases that were read are TGTGCCAGCGAGGGGATGAACACTGAA.

About this clone: The read ends 3 residues shy of where the CDR3 ends; the end is completed using the germline J gene. This chain uses TRBV7-6 with TRBJ1-1; a possible D gene is TRBD1 (5 bases). Per germline, CDR1 SGHVS and CDR2 FNYEAQ. This CDR3 spans 15 amino acids. The V end lost 1 base, the J end lost 5 bases, and 14 bases lay between the germline ends. CDR3 protein: CASSLGRPGGTEAFF. The CDR3 bases that were read are TGTGCCAGCAGCTTAGGGAGGCCCGGGGGTACTGAA.

As regards this clone: The read ends 3 residues before the CDR3 terminus; that terminus is restored from the germline J gene. The chain combines TRBV19 with TRBJ1-3; 7 bases are a match to TRBD1. This CDR3 is 16 amino acids long. CDR1 is LNHDA, CDR2 SQIVND, per germline (reference sequence). The junction had 9 bases not matched to a gene; V was cut back by 4 bases and J by 3 bases. The part of the CDR3 DNA that was read is TGTGCCAGTAGTACTAACAGGGGCCTCTATGGAAACACC. This sequence encodes CASSTNRGLYGNT. The CDR3 in its entirety is CASSTNRGLYGNTIYF. Full variable domain (missing parts from reference TRBV19 and TRBJ1-3): DGGITQSPKYLFRKEGQNVTLSCEQNLNHDAMYWYRQDPGQGLRLIYYSQIVNDFQKGDIAEGYSVSREKKESFPLTVTSAQKNPTAFYLCASSTNRGLYGNTIYFGEGSWLTVV.

Comments on this clone: Coverage ceases 3 residues before the CDR3 finishes, and the germline J gene fills in the end. The chain couples TRBV6-1 to TRBJ2-7, with 8 bases aligning to TRBD2. Losses at the gene ends were 2 bases for V and 2 bases for J; bases not matched to a gene: 5. The CDR3 is made up of 15 amino acids. CDR1 and CDR2 (germline): MNHNS, SASEGT. The CDR3 DNA, read in part, is TGTGCCAGCAGTGAATTGCGGGGGGTCACCTACGAG. Its protein is CASSELRGVTYE. The whole CDR3 protein is CASSELRGVTYEQYF.

As for this clone: The CDR3 is cut off 3 residues early in the read; its end comes from the germline J gene. J is TRBJ1-2 and V is TRBV30, with 8 nucleotides matching TRBD1. Losses at the gene ends were 1 base for V and 3 bases for J; bases not matched to a gene: 4. The germline V gene has CDR1 GTSNPN and CDR2 SVGIG (reference sequence). The CDR3 runs 14 residues. The CDR3 is CAWSDETGDYGYTF. The part of the CDR3 DNA that was read is TGTGCCTGGAGTGACGAGACAGGGGACTATGGC. The full variable domain, with the rest looked up from reference TRBV30 and TRBJ1-2, is SQTIHQWPATLVQPVGSPLSLECTVEGTSNPNLYWYRQAAGRGLQLLFYSVGIGQISSEVPQNLSASRPQDRQFILSSKKLLLSDSGFYLCAWSDETGDYGYTFGSGTRLTVV.

On this clone itself: The read halts 3 residues ahead of the CDR3 end, with the missing end drawn from the germline J gene. This chain uses TRBV5-1 with TRBJ1-5; TRBD1 aligns across 11 bases. V shed 1 base, J shed 0 bases, and the junction held 9 bases outside the gene matches. The CDR3 totals 19 residues. Germline V gene data show CDR1 as SGHRS and CDR2 as YFSETQ. The DNA read from the CDR3 is TGCGCCAGCAGCTTGACCGGGACAGGGGGTAGTTATAGCAATCAGCCC. Residues: CASSLTGTGGSYSNQP. The CDR3 as a whole reads CASSLTGTGGSYSNQPQHF.

About this clone: Read sequence stops 3 residues before the CDR3 end, and the germline J gene provides the missing end. This CDR3 is also generated by other DNA sequences in the sample. The chain employs TRBV6-2 or TRBV6-3 and TRBJ1-1, with 10 bases aligning to TRBD1. CDR1 MNHEY and CDR2 SVGEGT come from the germline V gene. J was trimmed by 1 base and V by 0 bases; bases with no gene match: 2. The CDR3 runs to 16 residues. This CDR3 reads CASSYSRDRGNTEAFF. CDR3 DNA (partial): TGTGCCAGCAGTTACTCGAGGGACAGGGGGAACACTGAA.

Turning to this clone: Read data end 3 residues before the CDR3 end; the end is taken from the germline J gene. This chain links TRBV19 with TRBJ2-7; 7 bases line up with TRBD1. Germline assignment: CDR1 LNHDA and CDR2 SQIVND (reference sequence). This CDR3 is built from 14 residues. V lost 3 bases and J lost 4; bases outside the gene matches: 6. The CDR3 protein is CASSIGTAVYEQYF. The sequenced CDR3 bases are TGTGCCAGTAGTATCGGGACAGCAGTTTACGAG.

A note on this clone: From the germline J gene comes the end of the CDR3, since the read stops 3 residues before it. The V gene is TRBV19, the J gene TRBJ2-4, with D possibly being TRBD1 (7 bases). This CDR3 region has 16 residues. V gave up 5 bases and J gave up 6 bases, with 20 bases separating them. Germline V gives CDR1 LNHDA, CDR2 SQIVND (reference sequence). The CDR3 loop is CASSPLLTGTGNIQYF. Partial CDR3 DNA: TGTGCCAGTAGTCCACTATTGACAGGGACTGGAAACATT.

As to this clone: The observed sequence ends 3 residues before the CDR3 terminus, with the missing tail filled in from the germline J gene. The chain is built from TRBV7-7 and TRBJ2-3; either TRBD1 or TRBD2 may fit D (5 bases each). V was pared by 5 bases and J by 5 bases, with 11 bases between. The germline V gene encodes CDR1 SSHAT and CDR2 FNYEAQ (reference sequence). The CDR3 is made up of 13 amino acids. The DNA read from the CDR3 is TGTGCCAGCAGCCCCACGAGGGGAGATACG. It yields the protein CASSPTRGDT. The whole CDR3 sequence is CASSPTRGDTQYF.

In the case of this clone: The read ends 3 residues shy of where the CDR3 ends; the end is completed using the germline J gene. The chain recombines TRBV19 with TRBJ2-1; no definite D call. Trimming removed 1 base at V and 9 bases at J, with 7 bases between. CDR3 length equals 12 residues. The V gene's germline CDR1 is LNHDA and CDR2 SQIVND (reference sequence). The CDR3 here is CASSIGHLEQFF. CDR3 DNA, as far as it was read: TGTGCCAGTAGTATAGGACATCTTGAG.

With regard to this clone: The read comes to an end 3 residues before the CDR3 does, leaving the germline J gene to fill in the end. The chain employs TRBV6-2 or TRBV6-3 and TRBJ1-1; weak D call: TRBD1 (5 bases). The CDR3 is 11 residues long. Germline CDR1 reads MNHEY; CDR2 reads SVGEGT. CDR3 sequence: CASSYLRGAFF. The CDR3 bases that were read are TGTGCCAGCAGTTACTTGCGGGGG.

The sequenced part of the CDR3 DNA is TGTGCCAGCAGGCGCTATGTCAGGGGTTCTGAAAAA. Protein: CASRRYVRGSEK. The entire CDR3 protein reads CASRRYVRGSEKLFF. The chain employs TRBV7-9 and TRBJ1-4; D perhaps matches TRBD1 (6 bases). The read finishes 3 residues shy of the CDR3 end, and the germline J gene is used to complete it. The CDR3 contains 15 residues. In germline, CDR1 is SEHNR, CDR2 FQNEAQ (reference sequence). V gave up 6 bases and J gave up 7 bases, with 18 bases separating them.

Partial CDR3 DNA: TGTGCTAGTGGTTTTATCGCGGGGGACCGGATTAATTCACCC. Its protein is CASGFIAGDRINSP. The entire CDR3 is CASGFIAGDRINSPLHF. The chain employs TRBV12-5 and TRBJ1-6; D might be TRBD1 (5 bases). The read finishes 3 residues shy of the CDR3 end, and the germline J gene is used to complete it. Germline V CDR1 and CDR2: LGHNT, FRNRAP. The CDR3 totals 17 residues. The V end lost 3 bases, the J end lost 6 bases, and 18 bases lay between the germline ends.

Points on this clone: The read gets to within 3 residues of the CDR3 end, and the germline J gene fills in the rest. The rearrangement joins TRBV2 to TRBJ2-5, with 7 bases lining up with TRBD1. CDR3 size: 15 residues. J gave up 2 bases and V 5 bases, and 8 bases lay outside the gene matches. Germline CDR1 SNHLY, CDR2 FYNNEI. CDR3 bases read: TGTGCCAGCAGTTCGGGACAGTCCTTACAAGAGACC. Amino acid sequence: CASSSGQSLQET. The full CDR3 reads CASSSGQSLQETQYF.

Remarks on this clone: Read data end 3 residues before the CDR3 end; the end is taken from the germline J gene. This chain uses TRBV2 with TRBJ2-7, with 7 bases identical to TRBD1. The J segment lost 3 bases and the V segment lost 4 bases, leaving 3 bases of the junction unmatched. This CDR3 is built from 13 residues. Germline V gene data show CDR1 as SNHLY and CDR2 as FYNNEI. The chain's CDR3 is CASSVGQNYEQYF. The DNA read from the CDR3 is TGTGCCAGCAGTGTGGGACAGAACTACGAG.

In the case of this clone: The read comes to an end 3 residues before the CDR3 does, leaving the germline J gene to fill in the end. Within the sample, other DNA sequences also encode this same CDR3. The rearrangement links TRBV6-2 or TRBV6-3 to TRBJ2-7, with D uncertain. Germline-derived CDR1 and CDR2 are MNHEY and SVGEGT. The ends were cut back, 0 bases at V and 5 bases at J, with 5 bases in the middle. This CDR3 is built from 12 residues. CDR3 protein: CASSYSRDEQYF. CDR3 bases read: TGTGCCAGCAGTTACTCCCGGGACGAG.